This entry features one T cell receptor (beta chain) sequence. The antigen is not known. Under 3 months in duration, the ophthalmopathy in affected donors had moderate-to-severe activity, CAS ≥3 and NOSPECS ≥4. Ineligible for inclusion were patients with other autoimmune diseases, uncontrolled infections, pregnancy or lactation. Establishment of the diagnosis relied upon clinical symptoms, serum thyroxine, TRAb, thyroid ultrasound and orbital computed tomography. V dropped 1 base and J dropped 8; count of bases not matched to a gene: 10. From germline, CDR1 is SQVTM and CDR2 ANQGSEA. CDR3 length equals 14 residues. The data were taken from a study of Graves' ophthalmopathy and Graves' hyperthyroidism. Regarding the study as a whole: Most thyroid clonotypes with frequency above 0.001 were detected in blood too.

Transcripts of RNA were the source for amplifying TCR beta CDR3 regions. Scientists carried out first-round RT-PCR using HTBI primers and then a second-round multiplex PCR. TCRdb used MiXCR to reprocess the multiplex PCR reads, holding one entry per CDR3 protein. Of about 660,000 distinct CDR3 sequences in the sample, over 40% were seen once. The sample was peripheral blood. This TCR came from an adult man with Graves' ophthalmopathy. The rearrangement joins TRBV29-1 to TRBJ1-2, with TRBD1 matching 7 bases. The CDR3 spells CSVEVGTANRGYTF. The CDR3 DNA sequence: TGCAGCGTTGAAGTTGGGACAGCCAATAGAGGCTACACCTTC.